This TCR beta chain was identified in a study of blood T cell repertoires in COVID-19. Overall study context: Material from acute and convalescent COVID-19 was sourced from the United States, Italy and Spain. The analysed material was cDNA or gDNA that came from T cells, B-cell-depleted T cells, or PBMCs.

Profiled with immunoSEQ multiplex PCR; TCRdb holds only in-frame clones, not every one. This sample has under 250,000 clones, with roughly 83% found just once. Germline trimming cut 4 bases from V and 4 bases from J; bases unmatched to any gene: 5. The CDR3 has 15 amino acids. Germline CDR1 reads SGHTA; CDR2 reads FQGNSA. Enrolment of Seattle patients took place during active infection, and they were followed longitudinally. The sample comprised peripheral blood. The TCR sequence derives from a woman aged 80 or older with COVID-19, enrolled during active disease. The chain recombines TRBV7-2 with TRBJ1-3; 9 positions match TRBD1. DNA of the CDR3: TGTGCCAGCAGCTCGTGGGGGACAGGGGGAAACACCATATATTTT. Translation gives CASSSWGTGGNTIYF.